This T cell receptor beta chain is drawn from a study of PD-1 and CTLA-4 blockade in melanoma. This table comes from immunoSEQ multiplex PCR, and its TCRdb copy is limited to in-frame clones, with some not included. The repertoire holds 30,000 to 35,000 clones, with approximately 89% as singletons. This CDR3 region has 16 residues. Germline CDR1 and CDR2: SGDLS and YYNGEE. Between the trimmed V and J ends, which lost 4 bases and 2 bases, there was a span of 17 bases. This material consisted of CD8+ T cells from peripheral blood, taken from a patient given anti-PD-1 treatment. This sequence originates from a human donor with melanoma. This sequence joins TRBV9 and TRBJ2-3; D is possibly TRBD1 (6 bases). The CDR3 loop reads CASSPGVTQHTDTQYF. The CDR3 DNA reads TGTGCCAGCAGCCCAGGGGTTACGCAGCACACAGATACGCAGTATTTT.